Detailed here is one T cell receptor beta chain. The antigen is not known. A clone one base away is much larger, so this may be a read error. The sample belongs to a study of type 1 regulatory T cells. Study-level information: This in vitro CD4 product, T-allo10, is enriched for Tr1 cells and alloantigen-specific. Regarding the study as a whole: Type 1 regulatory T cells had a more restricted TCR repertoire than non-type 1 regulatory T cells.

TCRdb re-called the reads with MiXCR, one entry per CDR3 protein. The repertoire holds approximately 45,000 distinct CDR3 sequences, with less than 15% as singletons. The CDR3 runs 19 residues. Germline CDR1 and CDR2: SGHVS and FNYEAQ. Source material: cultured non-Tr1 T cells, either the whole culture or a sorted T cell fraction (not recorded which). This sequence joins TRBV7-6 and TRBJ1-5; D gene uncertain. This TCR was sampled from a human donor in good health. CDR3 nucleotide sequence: TGTGCCAGCAGCTTAGCGCGGCGACACACAGTTCCTAGCGATCAGCCCCAGCATTTT. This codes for CASSLARRHTVPSDQPQHF. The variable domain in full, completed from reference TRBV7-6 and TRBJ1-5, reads GAGVSQSPRYKVTKRGQDVALRCDPISGHVSLYWYRQALGQGPEFLTYFNYEAQQDKSGLPNDRFSAERPEGSISTLTIQRTEQRDSAMYRCASSLARRHTVPSDQPQHFGDGTRLSIL.